This T cell receptor (beta chain) was sequenced during a study of identical twins. Trimming stripped 4 bases from V and 15 bases from J, with 19 bases between. The CDR3 has 13 amino acids. The germline V gene has CDR1 MGHRA and CDR2 YSYEKL. A single record per CDR3 protein comes from TCRdb applying MiXCR to the 5' RACE reads. The top ten clones hold about 0.27% of a sample with 1.5 million or so distinct CDR3 sequences, around 33% of them seen once. The clonotype originates from a newborn girl in good health. Sequencing was performed on cord blood. The rearrangement links TRBV4-1 to TRBJ2-1, with D perhaps matching TRBD1 or TRBD2 (5 bases each). In DNA form, the CDR3 reads TGCGCCAGCAGCCCAAGGGGACCGATCCGACTGTTCTTC. This codes for CASSPRGPIRLFF.